The 4 T cell receptor beta chains below come from one sample, sequenced in a study of post-analysis software for immune sequencing data. These TCRs are of unknown antigen specificity. Study-wide results and caveats: Patients had higher frequencies than controls of about five TRBV segments, including TRBV5-6, TRBV5-1 and TRBV20-1.

Unique-molecular-identifier-tagged TCR beta cDNA libraries were used. TCRdb independently ran MiXCR on the PCR reads; one entry per CDR3 protein. The data contain approximately 570,000 distinct CDR3 sequences, around 47% of them singletons. Sequenced input: blood. The receptors stem from a girl aged 10-17 years with multiple sclerosis.

The gene calls are TRBV9 and TRBJ2-1, with D uncertain. The CDR3 length is 16 residues. V was shortened by 4 bases and J by 7 bases, with 21 bases between the two germline ends. Per germline, CDR1 SGDLS and CDR2 YYNGEE. The chain's CDR3 is CASSTRQIINFNEQFF. The CDR3 coding sequence is TGTGCCAGCAGCACTCGTCAGATTATTAACTTTAATGAGCAGTTCTTC.

The rearrangement links TRBV6-6 to TRBJ2-5; D is uncertain. This CDR3 comprises 11 residues. V dropped 7 bases and J dropped 4 bases, with 7 bases sitting between them. CDR1 and CDR2 (germline): MNHNY, SVGAGI (reference sequence). The DNA of the CDR3 is TGTGCCAGCAATCTCGGAGAGACCCAGTACTTC. It yields the protein CASNLGETQYF.

This sequence joins TRBV7-2 and TRBJ1-4; maybe TRBD1 (6 bases). The germline V and J ends were trimmed by 6 bases and 3 bases, with 14 bases remaining between them. The CDR3 sequence is 15 residues long. CDR1 SGHTA and CDR2 FQGNSA come from the germline V gene. CDR3 protein: CASRRRGAANEKLFF. CDR3 DNA: TGTGCCAGCAGACGACGGGGGGCCGCTAATGAAAAACTGTTTTTT.

The gene calls are TRBV4-1 and TRBJ2-5; D gene uncertain. V shed 0 bases and J shed 2 bases, with 7 bases lying between them. Germline CDR1 and CDR2: MGHRA and YSYEKL. The CDR3 spans 14 residues. The CDR3 here is CASSQDFPQETQYF. CDR3 nucleotide sequence: TGCGCCAGCAGCCAAGATTTCCCTCAAGAGACCCAGTACTTC.